This TCR beta chain is from a study of brain T cells in children with intractable seizures. Findings and limits, study-wide: Patients' HCMV serostatus was unknown; virus specificity rests on CDR3 similarity alone.

Concerning this clone itself: Its antigen is not identified.

Produced via immunoSEQ multiplex PCR; TCRdb's table is partial and in-frame only. This table holds about 350,000 clones, 93% found once. Time point described: blood from clinic visit 5 months post-surgery; TSC patient then seizure free. Only cases whose brain tissue showed the highest T cell transcript signatures were sequenced. At least one anti-epileptic drug was given before surgery. CDR3 length: 16 amino acids. Trimming cost V 5 bases and J 2 bases, with 19 bases left between them. CDR1 and CDR2 from the germline V gene are PRHDT and FYEKMQ (reference sequence). This clonotype was obtained from a boy younger than two with tuberous sclerosis and intractable seizures. Specimen: peripheral blood, collected more than 4 months after surgery. The chain is built from TRBV13 and TRBJ2-7, with D hard to call. The CDR3 DNA is TGTGCCAGCAGCAGTAATGAACGAGGCAGTCCCTACGAGCAGTACTTC. It codes for CASSSNERGSPYEQYF.